One and the same sample provided the 18 T cell receptor beta chains below, sequenced in a study of blood T cell repertoires in COVID-19. Sequencing was performed with immunoSEQ multiplex PCR; in TCRdb, only in-frame clones are kept and a portion is missing. In the table there are approximately 130,000 clones, 85% of which are singletons. Sequencing was performed on peripheral blood. These receptor sequences come from a human donor in a cohort sampled during active COVID-19.

V is TRBV5-1 and J is TRBJ2-2; a possible D gene is TRBD1 (6 bases). CDR3 length equals 16 residues. CDR1 and CDR2 (germline): SGHRS, YFSETQ. The V end lost 2 bases, the J end lost 6 bases, and 17 bases lay between the germline ends. CDR3: CASSFAGALPSGELFF. The CDR3 region has the DNA TGCGCCAGCAGCTTCGCAGGGGCCCTTCCATCCGGGGAGCTGTTTTTT.

CDR3 amino acids: CASSLGTPGQGYSPLHF. The CDR3 DNA reads as TGTGCCAGCAGCTTGGGGACGCCGGGACAGGGGTATTCACCCCTCCACTTT. The V and J genes are TRBV5-6 and TRBJ1-6; 10 nucleotides align to TRBD1. The CDR3 consists of 17 residues. V was pared by 0 bases and J by 8 bases, with 8 bases of the junction left unmatched. Germline lookup yields CDR1 SGHDT and CDR2 YYEEEE.

This chain connects TRBV5-4 to TRBJ1-4; D not resolved. Trimming pared 4 bases from V and 8 bases from J, leaving 12 bases between. Germline CDR1 and CDR2: SGHNT and YYREEE (reference sequence). The length of the CDR3 is 13 residues. The CDR3 sequence is CASSLTVREKLFF. The CDR3 coding sequence is TGTGCCAGCAGCCTGACTGTACGGGAAAAACTGTTTTTT.

The chain uses TRBV6-5 and TRBJ1-6; D is uncertain. V was shortened by 5 bases and J by 8 bases, with 7 bases between the two germline ends. The CDR3 runs 12 residues. CDR1 is MNHEY, CDR2 SVGAGI, per germline. This CDR3 reads CASSTSDSPLHF. In DNA form, the CDR3 reads TGTGCCAGCAGTACCAGTGATTCACCCCTCCACTTT.

This clone was recorded only once. J is TRBJ2-7 and V is TRBV19; a weak D match, TRBD1 (6 bases). The CDR3 loop spans 14 amino acids. CDR1 and CDR2 from the germline V gene are LNHDA and SQIVND (reference sequence). V lost 4 bases, J lost 1 base, and 11 bases lay in between. CDR3 region: CASSTTGNSYEQYF. The DNA of the CDR3 is TGTGCCAGTAGTACCACAGGGAATTCCTACGAGCAGTACTTC.

The chain recombines TRBV7-2 with TRBJ1-4; possibly TRBD1 for D (6 bases). V lost 6 bases to trimming and J lost 5 bases, with 10 bases between them. The CDR3 totals 13 residues. Germline V lookup: CDR1 SGHTA, CDR2 FQGNSA. The CDR3 DNA sequence: TGTGCCAGCAGGGGACAAGAGAATGAAAAACTGTTTTTT. As protein: CASRGQENEKLFF.

The chain uses TRBV5-4 and TRBJ2-5; no firm D call. This CDR3 region has 13 residues. Per the germline V gene, CDR1 is SGHNT and CDR2 is YYREEE (reference sequence). V was shortened by 4 bases and J by 1 base, with 8 bases between the two germline ends. The CDR3 coding sequence is TGTGCCAGCAGCCTTGAAGCCCAAGAGACCCAGTACTTC. Translating gives CASSLEAQETQYF.

To note about this clone: Other DNA sequences in this specimen translate into the identical CDR3. The chain has TRBV6-6 and TRBJ1-5, with no clear D. Trimming cost V 0 bases and J 5 bases, with 5 bases left between them. Germline V CDR1 and CDR2: MNHNY, SVGAGI (reference sequence). The CDR3 extends over 13 amino acids. The CDR3 nucleotides are TGTGCCAGCAGTTACTCCAGCGATCAGCCCCAGCATTTT. The encoded protein is CASSYSSDQPQHF.

This rearrangement joins TRBV12-3 or TRBV12-4 to TRBJ1-2; D is unclear. The CDR3 consists of 11 residues. V was shortened by 2 bases and J by 8 bases, with 6 bases between the two germline ends. The CDR3 coding sequence is TGTGCCAGCAGTTTACCCGGGGGCTACACCTTC. Its protein product is CASSLPGGYTF.

The chain links TRBV7-2 to TRBJ1-1, with D possibly being TRBD1 (5 bases). In germline, CDR1 is SGHTA, CDR2 FQGNSA. The CDR3 covers 16 residues. Trimming shortened V by 1 base and J by 5 bases, and 17 bases separated the two germline ends. The CDR3 bases are TGTGCCAGCAGCTTAGAGGCAGACCCTCGGGGGACTGAAGCTTTCTTT. It specifies CASSLEADPRGTEAFF.

The chain recombines TRBV15 with TRBJ2-5, with 7 positions matching TRBD2. This CDR3 comprises 17 residues. The ends lost 2 bases at V and 5 bases at J; junction bases unmatched: 14. Germline-derived CDR1 and CDR2 are LNHNV and YYDKDF (reference sequence). Here the CDR3 reads CATSRPGEGVGGETQYF. The DNA of the CDR3 is TGTGCCACCAGCAGACCTGGGGAGGGAGTGGGTGGGGAGACCCAGTACTTC.

There are a few counts of this clone. The rearrangement links TRBV6-5 to TRBJ2-3; D call uncertain. Germline CDR1 MNHEY, CDR2 SVGAGI. V lost 6 bases and J lost 8, with 18 bases in between. The CDR3 loop spans 14 amino acids. DNA for the CDR3: TGTGCCAGCAGCTGGGCCCCCACCGAAGGTACGCAGTATTTT. It encodes CASSWAPTEGTQYF.

The V and J genes are TRBV19 and TRBJ1-5; D possibly corresponds to TRBD1 (6 bases). CDR3 length: 17 amino acids. Germline lookup yields CDR1 LNHDA and CDR2 SQIVND (reference sequence). V gave up 3 bases and J gave up 0 bases, with 15 bases separating them. CDR3 sequence: CASSIQGPLTSNQPQHF. CDR3 nucleotides: TGTGCCAGTAGTATCCAGGGGCCCTTAACTAGCAATCAGCCCCAGCATTTT.

The V and J genes are TRBV19 and TRBJ1-2; D is perhaps TRBD1 (6 bases). Germline V CDR1 and CDR2: LNHDA, SQIVND (reference sequence). The CDR3 spans 14 residues. The V and J ends lost 5 bases and 8 bases respectively, with 18 bases between them. The CDR3 protein is CASSSLYREGGYTF. In nucleotides, the CDR3 is TGTGCCAGTAGTTCTCTCTACAGGGAGGGAGGCTACACCTTC.

The chain joins TRBV7-2 to TRBJ1-3; D perhaps matches TRBD1 (6 bases). V dropped 7 bases and J dropped 2 bases, with 6 bases sitting between them. Looked up from germline, CDR1 is SGHTA and CDR2 is FQGNSA. The CDR3 length is 12 residues. In nucleotides, the CDR3 is TGTGCCAGCAAGGGGGCTGGAAACACCATATATTTT. This encodes CASKGAGNTIYF. Combining the CDR3 with reference TRBV7-2 and TRBJ1-3 gives the whole variable domain GAGVSQSPSNKVTEKGKDVELRCDPISGHTALYWYRQSLGQGLEFLIYFQGNSAPDKSGLPSDRFSAERTGGSVSTLTIQRTQQEDSAVYLCASKGAGNTIYFGEGSWLTVV.

J is TRBJ2-1 and V is TRBV6-4; TRBD1 matches 8 bases. Germline trimming cut 6 bases from V and 8 bases from J; bases unmatched to any gene: 12. This CDR3 has 15 residues. Germline V gene sequence: CDR1 MRHNA, CDR2 SNTAGT. CDR3 residues: CASSLRQGLRDEQFF. The CDR3 DNA reads as TGTGCCAGCAGCCTGAGACAGGGGCTTAGGGATGAGCAGTTCTTC.

The V call is TRBV11-2, the J call TRBJ1-5; a possible D gene is TRBD1 (6 bases). CDR3 length: 17 residues. CDR1 SGHAT and CDR2 FQNNGV come from the germline V gene. V was shortened by 0 bases and J by 0 bases, with 12 bases between the two germline ends. The CDR3 DNA follows: TGTGCCAGCAGCTTAGATCAGGGGATTCATAGCAATCAGCCCCAGCATTTT. Encoded protein: CASSLDQGIHSNQPQHF.

There are a few counts of this clone. The chain has TRBV19 and TRBJ1-2, with D possibly being TRBD1 (6 bases). The ends were cut back, 2 bases at V and 3 bases at J, with 13 bases in the middle. Germline lookup yields CDR1 LNHDA and CDR2 SQIVND (reference sequence). The CDR3 covers 15 residues. CDR3 sequence: CASSITRGRDYGYTF. The DNA of the CDR3 is TGTGCCAGTAGTATAACAAGGGGGAGGGACTATGGCTACACCTTC.